Sequencing of this TCR beta chain was carried out in a study of shared clonotypes between healthy human individuals. Study conclusions and caveats: The study generally estimated greater richness for naive than memory subsets. Sampling covered nothing but blood. Tissue TCR repertoires likely differ from those found in blood. Clonotypes not shared had lower generation probabilities than those common to all four donors.

This clone was seen only once. The antigen is not known. The same CDR3 is also encoded by other DNA sequences in this sample. Profiling relied on immunoSEQ multiplex PCR, and the TCRdb table lists in-frame clones only, not all of them. The data contain about 2 million clones, just under 95% of them singletons. CD45RO-negative, CCR7-selected cells formed the naive CD8 fraction, which excluded terminally differentiated effector memory CD45RA+ cells. Donation came from healthy HIV-negative adults that had no recent acute infections or vaccinations. The specimen was naive CD8+ T cells sorted from blood. This receptor was obtained from a young man in good health.

CDR3 loop: CASSAPPGTDTQYF. Here the CDR3 DNA reads TGTGCCAGCAGCGCCCCGCCGGGCACAGATACGCAGTATTTT. The chain carries TRBV9 and TRBJ2-3, with no clear D. Germline CDR1 is SGDLS and CDR2 is YYNGEE. The CDR3 contains 14 residues. Trimming took 3 bases from V and 1 from J, leaving 9 bases between them.